These 10 T cell receptor beta chains were all obtained from the same sample, sequenced in a study of memory CD4+ T cells and cytomegalovirus serostatus (dated 2019 in TCRdb). Single viable CD3+CD4+CD8-CD45RO+ cells were sorted as memory CD4+ T cells on a FACSAria II. The library relied on the immunoSEQ multiplex PCR assay. Held by TCRdb, this immuneACCESS table contains in-frame sequences only and omits some clones. Under half of the omission traces to an unresolved V gene where checked; the cause of the rest is unknown. In all, the sample holds some 73,000 clones, and around 78% of those were seen once. 2% to 3% of the sample comes from the top ten. Material: memory CD4+ T cells from blood. These receptors were obtained from an adult in good health and CMV-seropositive.

This chain links TRBV27 with TRBJ2-7; possible D gene TRBD1, 6 bases. The CDR3 totals 13 residues. CDR1 and CDR2 (germline): MNHEY, SMNVEV (reference sequence). Trimming cost V 7 bases and J 7 bases, with 17 bases left between them. The CDR3 DNA follows: TGTGCCAGCACCGGGACACACTTTGAAGAGCAGTACGTC. Translated: CASTGTHFEEQYV.

V gene TRBV2 combines with J gene TRBJ2-2; the D gene is possibly TRBD2 (6 bases). Germline V gene data show CDR1 as SNHLY and CDR2 as FYNNEI. The V end was cut by 4 bases, the J end by 3 bases, with 12 bases between. This CDR3 comprises 15 residues. CDR3 amino acids: CASSVTGGYTGELFF. The CDR3 bases are TGTGCCAGCAGTGTAACCGGGGGATACACCGGGGAGCTGTTTTTT.

This chain connects TRBV19 to TRBJ1-2; D uncertain. The CDR3 covers 14 residues. The ends were cut back, 8 bases at V and 2 bases at J, with 15 bases in the middle. Germline CDR1 and CDR2: LNHDA and SQIVND (reference sequence). CDR3 DNA: TGTGCCAGTTCAACCGGCACAGCAAACTATGGCTACACCTTC. The encoded protein is CASSTGTANYGYTF.

This sequence joins TRBV4-1 and TRBJ1-5, with D tentatively TRBD1 (5 bases). The V gene lost 1 base and the J gene lost 5 bases, with 12 bases spanning the gap. The germline V gene has CDR1 MGHRA and CDR2 YSYEKL. The CDR3 runs to 15 residues. The CDR3 protein is CASSQGDGSHQPQHF. CDR3 DNA sequence: TGCGCCAGCAGCCAAGGGGACGGGAGTCATCAGCCCCAGCATTTT.

This clone was recorded once. This chain links TRBV19 with TRBJ1-2, with D perhaps TRBD1 (6 bases). This CDR3 comprises 14 residues. Germline CDR1 is LNHDA and CDR2 is SQIVND (reference sequence). The V end lost 3 bases, the J end lost 10 bases, and 18 bases lay between the germline ends. The CDR3 DNA is TGTGCCAGTAGTATGGCAGGGGTTACTATGGACTACACCTTC. Its protein is CASSMAGVTMDYTF.

The chain links TRBV6-1 to TRBJ2-5; 8 positions match TRBD1. J lost 5 bases, V lost 7 bases, and 9 bases had no gene match. The CDR3 has 14 residues. Per germline, CDR1 MNHNS and CDR2 SASEGT. Here the CDR3 DNA reads TGTGCCAGCAAGACTCGGACAGGGTCTGAGACCCAGTACTTC. This gives the protein CASKTRTGSETQYF.

The V gene is TRBV7-8, the J gene TRBJ2-7, with 8 positions matching TRBD2. J was trimmed by 5 bases and V by 5 bases; bases with no gene match: 8. Germline V CDR1 and CDR2: SGHVS, FQNEAQ. This CDR3 spans 14 amino acids. CDR3 region: CASSHAAGGHEQYV. DNA of the CDR3: TGTGCCAGCAGCCATGCCGCGGGAGGACACGAGCAGTACGTC.

The chain is built from TRBV18 and TRBJ2-1; D is unclear. Germline values: CDR1 KGHSH, CDR2 LQKENI. The CDR3 covers 14 residues. V lost 2 bases, J lost 5 bases, and 10 bases lay in between. The CDR3 protein is CASSPAFRNNEQFF. In DNA, the CDR3 is TGTGCCAGCTCACCAGCATTCAGAAACAATGAGCAGTTCTTC.

The genes are TRBV7-8 and TRBJ1-1; D call uncertain. Deletions cut 2 bases from V and 3 bases from J, with 10 bases between. The CDR3 runs to 14 residues. Germline CDR1 is SGHVS and CDR2 is FQNEAQ. CDR3 sequence: CASSLKGRDTEAFF. The CDR3 DNA is TGTGCCAGCAGCTTAAAAGGAAGAGACACTGAAGCTTTCTTT. Full variable domain (rest looked up from reference TRBV7-8 and TRBJ1-1): GAGVSQSPRYKVAKRGQDVALRCDPISGHVSLFWYQQALGQGPEFLTYFQNEAQLDKSGLPSDRFFAERPEGSVSTLKIQRTQQEDSAVYLCASSLKGRDTEAFFGQGTRLTVV.

The chain links TRBV6-5 to TRBJ1-2; the match to TRBD1 covers 7 bases. The CDR3 has 13 amino acids. Germline loops: CDR1 MNHEY, CDR2 SVGAGI. V was pared by 5 bases and J by 1 base, with 1 base of the junction left unmatched. The CDR3: CASSRDSNYGYTF. DNA of the CDR3: TGTGCCAGCAGTCGGGACAGTAACTATGGCTACACCTTC.